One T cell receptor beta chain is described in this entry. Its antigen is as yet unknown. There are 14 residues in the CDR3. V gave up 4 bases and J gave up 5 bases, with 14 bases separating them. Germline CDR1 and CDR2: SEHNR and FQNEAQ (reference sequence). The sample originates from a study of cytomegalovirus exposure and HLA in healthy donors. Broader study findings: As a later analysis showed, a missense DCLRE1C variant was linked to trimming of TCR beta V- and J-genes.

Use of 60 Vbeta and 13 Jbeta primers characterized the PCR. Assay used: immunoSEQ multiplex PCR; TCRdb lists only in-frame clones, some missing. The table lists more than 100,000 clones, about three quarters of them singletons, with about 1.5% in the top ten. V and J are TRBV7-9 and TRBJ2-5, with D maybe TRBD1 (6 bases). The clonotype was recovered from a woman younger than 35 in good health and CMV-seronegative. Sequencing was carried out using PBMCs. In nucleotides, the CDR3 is TGTGCCAGCAGCTACCCGGGACAACGTGAGACCCAGTACTTC. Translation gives CASSYPGQRETQYF.